These 17 T cell receptor beta chains were all obtained from the same sample, sequenced in a study of immune evolution from preneoplasia to lung adenocarcinoma (TCRdb year 2021). The library was prepared using the immunoSEQ multiplex PCR assay. This immuneACCESS table, as held by TCRdb, lists in-frame sequences with V and J called but not all clones. Of the missing ones, under half trace to an unresolved V gene in checked studies; the others have no known cause. The sample table contains around 7,000 clones; only one count was recorded for over 70% of them. Roughly a sixth of the sample is taken by the ten largest. The sequenced sample consisted of FFPE adjacent normal lung tissue. The source is a person aged 70 to 79 with lung adenocarcinoma.

Comment on this clone: Other DNA sequences from this sample encode an identical CDR3 as well. The rearrangement uses TRBV7-3 and TRBJ1-1, with D unclear. CDR1 is SGHTA, CDR2 FQGTGA, per germline. This CDR3 has 14 residues. V was cut by 0 bases and J by 0 bases, with 5 bases left in between. The CDR3 nucleotides read TGTGCCAGCAGCTTAACCGGGGTGAACACTGAAGCTTTCTTT. Its translation is CASSLTGVNTEAFF.

V gene TRBV7-3 combines with J gene TRBJ1-6; tentative D call: TRBD1 (5 bases). Germline CDR1 SGHTA, CDR2 FQGTGA. This CDR3 has 14 amino acids. Between the trimmed V and J ends, which lost 5 bases and 7 bases, there was a span of 12 bases. The CDR3 sequence: CASSLSTGNSPLHF. CDR3 nucleotide sequence: TGTGCCAGCAGCCTCTCCACAGGAAATTCACCCCTCCACTTT.

The gene calls are TRBV7-6 and TRBJ1-6; D ambiguous. CDR3 length equals 15 residues. From germline, CDR1 is SGHVS and CDR2 FNYEAQ. Between the trimmed V and J ends, which lost 5 bases and 6 bases, there was a span of 14 bases. CDR3 loop: CASSIEGSGNSPLHF. The DNA of the CDR3 is TGTGCCAGCAGCATTGAAGGATCGGGTAATTCACCCCTCCACTTT.

This clone was picked up one time. V is TRBV2 and J is TRBJ1-5; D call uncertain. The CDR3 consists of 14 residues. CDR1 SNHLY and CDR2 FYNNEI come from the germline V gene. Between the trimmed V and J ends, which lost 5 bases and 3 bases, there was a span of 11 bases. CDR3 sequence: CASSSTSDNQPQHF. CDR3 sequence (DNA): TGTGCCAGCAGTTCGACCAGTGACAATCAGCCCCAGCATTTT. Full variable domain (outside the CDR3, taken from reference TRBV2 and TRBJ1-5): EPEVTQTPSHQVTQMGQEVILRCVPISNHLYFYWYRQILGQKVEFLVSFYNNEISEKSEIFDDQFSVERPDGSNFTLKIRSTKLEDSAMYFCASSSTSDNQPQHFGDGTRLSIL.

The chain uses TRBV5-1 and TRBJ2-5, with TRBD1 matching over 9 bases. CDR3 size: 17 residues. Germline values: CDR1 SGHRS, CDR2 YFSETQ. The J segment lost 4 bases and the V segment lost 0 bases, leaving 10 bases of the junction unmatched. CDR3 sequence (DNA): TGCGCCAGCAGCTTGGAAGCCCTAGGGACAGGGTTAGAGACCCAGTACTTC. Its protein product is CASSLEALGTGLETQYF.

The genes are TRBV5-1 and TRBJ2-3; D may be TRBD1 (6 bases). V lost 4 bases to trimming and J lost 1 base, with 22 bases between them. Germline V lookup: CDR1 SGHRS, CDR2 YFSETQ. CDR3 size: 18 residues. CDR3 DNA: TGCGCCAGCAGCGCGACCGGGACATCAGACTCCCGCACAGATACGCAGTATTTT. Its protein product is CASSATGTSDSRTDTQYF.

The chain couples TRBV9 to TRBJ2-5, with TRBD2 identical over 12 bases. Germline lookup yields CDR1 SGDLS and CDR2 YYNGEE. CDR3 size: 15 residues. V was clipped by 7 bases and J by 4 bases; unmatched bases: 8. The CDR3 DNA follows: TGTGCCAGCGGGCCCGGACTAGCGGGGAGAGAGACCCAGTACTTC. Its protein product is CASGPGLAGRETQYF.

The rearrangement joins TRBV10-2 to TRBJ2-1; D unclear. V lost 4 bases and J 10 bases, leaving 11 bases between the germline ends. Germline CDR1 WSHSY, CDR2 SAAADI. The CDR3 sequence is 12 residues long. The CDR3 DNA reads as TGCGCCAGCAGTGCGGGTGCCTGGGAGCAGTTCTTC. Amino acids: CASSAGAWEQFF.

This clone showed up just a few times. The chain uses TRBV18 and TRBJ1-4; 9 bases map to TRBD1. V dropped 4 bases and J dropped 8; count of bases not matched to a gene: 20. Germline CDR1 KGHSH, CDR2 LQKENI. The CDR3 spans 19 residues. The CDR3 reads CASSLLTGQGANAPEKLFF. DNA of the CDR3: TGTGCCAGCTCACTCCTAACGGGACAGGGCGCGAATGCCCCAGAAAAACTGTTTTTT.

In this sample, this clone turned up a few times. CDR3 coding DNA: TGTGCCAGCAGTAAAAGACCCCAGTCCCAAGAGACCCAGTACTTC. It encodes CASSKRPQSQETQYF. V and J are TRBV6-5 and TRBJ2-5; D not resolved. The V gene lost 5 bases and the J gene lost 1 base, with 14 bases spanning the gap. This CDR3 is 15 amino acids long. The germline CDR1 and CDR2 sequences are MNHEY and SVGAGI.

The V call is TRBV10-3, the J call TRBJ2-7; D is undetermined. The ends were cut back, 0 bases at V and 2 bases at J, with 8 bases in the middle. CDR1 and CDR2 from the germline V gene are ENHRY and SYGVKD. The CDR3 extends over 14 amino acids. CDR3 loop: CAISESAITYEQYF. As DNA, the CDR3 is TGTGCCATCAGTGAGTCGGCAATTACCTACGAGCAGTACTTC.

The V and J genes are TRBV10-2 and TRBJ2-7, with 8 nucleotides matching TRBD2. V lost 8 bases to trimming and J lost 5 bases; unmatched junction nucleotides: 11. The CDR3 totals 14 residues. In germline, CDR1 is WSHSY, CDR2 SAAADI. The CDR3 DNA reads TGCGCCAGCGGCCCTCGGGGGGGCCGGAACGAGCAGTACTTC. Translation gives CASGPRGGRNEQYF.

The rearrangement links TRBV6-5 to TRBJ1-2; TRBD1 agrees at 10 bases. The V and J ends lost 2 bases and 8 bases, in that order; junction bases with no gene match: 8. The CDR3 length is 15 residues. The germline V gene encodes CDR1 MNHEY and CDR2 SVGAGI. The CDR3 nucleotides read TGTGCCAGCAGTTACGGGGGGACAGGGGTTAGGGGCTACACCTTC. This codes for CASSYGGTGVRGYTF.

The CDR3 DNA is TGTGCCAGCAGCTTAGCAGGAACTAACTATGGCTACACCTTC. Translation: CASSLAGTNYGYTF. This chain uses TRBV5-6 with TRBJ1-2; D unclear. Germline CDR1 and CDR2: SGHDT and YYEEEE. CDR3 length equals 14 residues. Trimming shortened V by 2 bases and J by 0 bases, and 8 bases separated the two germline ends. Together with reference TRBV5-6 and TRBJ1-2, the CDR3 gives the full variable domain: DAGVTQSPTHLIKTRGQQVTLRCSPKSGHDTVSWYQQALGQGPQFIFQYYEEEERQRGNFPDRFSGHQFPNYSSELNVNALLLGDSALYLCASSLAGTNYGYTFGSGTRLTVV.

The chain combines TRBV5-1 with TRBJ1-2, with D perhaps TRBD1 (5 bases). Germline CDR1 and CDR2: SGHRS and YFSETQ. CDR3 size: 17 residues. Trimming cost V 4 bases and J 0 bases, with 19 bases left between them. The CDR3 reads CASSPLGSAGSNYGYTF. CDR3 nucleotides: TGCGCCAGCAGCCCCCTGGGCTCGGCAGGGTCTAACTATGGCTACACCTTC.

The V call is TRBV7-2, the J call TRBJ1-2; D is undetermined. Looked up from germline, CDR1 is SGHTA and CDR2 is FQGNSA. V lost 0 bases to trimming and J lost 6 bases, with 8 bases between them. The length of the CDR3 is 13 residues. The CDR3 sequence: CASSLAGVHGYTF. DNA of the CDR3: TGTGCCAGCAGCTTAGCGGGCGTTCATGGCTACACCTTC.

This clone was recorded only once. This rearrangement joins TRBV30 to TRBJ1-5; 7 bases line up with TRBD1. The germline gives CDR1 GTSNPN, CDR2 SVGIG (reference sequence). Trimming removed 5 bases from V and 7 bases from J; junction bases left unmatched: 8. The CDR3 consists of 13 residues. As DNA, the CDR3 is TGTGCCTGGGACGAAAGACAGGGACAGCCCCAGCATTTT. Translation: CAWDERQGQPQHF.